The 22 T cell receptor beta chains below were found in one sample sequenced in a study of CD8 T cells in Susac syndrome. RNA, at about 0.45 to 1 ug, was reverse transcribed with random hexamers. From the immunoSEQ multiplex PCR reads, TCRdb called clonotypes with MiXCR, one entry per CDR3 protein. This table holds roughly 200,000 distinct CDR3 sequences, 90% to 97% found once. Material for sequencing was CD4+ T cells from PBMCs. These receptors all come from a human donor with multiple sclerosis.

This sequence joins TRBV9 and TRBJ2-1; 10 nucleotides line up with TRBD1. Trimming took 2 bases from V and 7 from J; bases not matched to a gene: 6. Germline V CDR1 and CDR2: SGDLS, YYNGEE. CDR3 size: 15 residues. The CDR3 sequence is CASSVAGTGVNEQFF. DNA of the CDR3: TGTGCCAGCAGCGTGGCGGGGACAGGGGTAAATGAGCAGTTCTTC.

The rearrangement links TRBV20-1 to TRBJ1-1; 8 nucleotides align to TRBD1. This CDR3 is 13 amino acids long. Germline assignment: CDR1 DFQATT and CDR2 SNEGSKA (reference sequence). V was pared by 5 bases and J by 3 bases, with 5 bases of the junction left unmatched. The CDR3 protein is CSALQGGDTEAFF. As DNA, the CDR3 is TGCAGTGCTTTACAGGGGGGGGACACTGAAGCTTTCTTT.

The rearrangement uses TRBV19 and TRBJ2-3, with D possibly TRBD2 on 6 matching bases. CDR1 LNHDA and CDR2 SQIVND come from the germline V gene (reference sequence). The CDR3 is 15 amino acids. V was shortened by 3 bases and J by 6 bases, with 16 bases between the two germline ends. The CDR3 nucleotides are TGTGCCAGTAGTATCGTATCGCTAGCGCTTGATACGCAGTATTTT. Translating it yields CASSIVSLALDTQYF.

This sequence joins TRBV2 and TRBJ2-1; either TRBD1 or TRBD2 may supply D (5 bases each). Trimming cost V 8 bases and J 0 bases, with 14 bases left between them. The CDR3 totals 15 residues. Germline CDR1 SNHLY, CDR2 FYNNEI. The CDR3 protein is CASAERGLSYNEQFF. Here the CDR3 DNA reads TGTGCCAGCGCAGAGAGGGGCCTCTCCTACAATGAGCAGTTCTTC.

V usage is TRBV6-2 or TRBV6-3 and J usage is TRBJ1-5, with 7 bases that match TRBD1. This CDR3 region has 14 residues. J was trimmed by 1 base and V by 4 bases; bases with no gene match: 1. Per the germline V gene, CDR1 is MNHEY and CDR2 is SVGEGT. The CDR3 nucleotides read TGTGCCAGCAGTTCCAGGGGGAGCAATCAGCCCCAGCATTTT. This encodes CASSSRGSNQPQHF.

This chain links TRBV20-1 with TRBJ1-2; weak D call: TRBD1 (6 bases). The CDR3 runs 15 residues. The V gene's germline CDR1 is DFQATT and CDR2 SNEGSKA (reference sequence). V lost 0 bases, J lost 4 bases, and 15 bases lay in between. The CDR3 nucleotides read TGCAGTGCTAGAGATCGAATCGGGGGGCGCTATGGCTACACCTTC. It specifies CSARDRIGGRYGYTF.

This chain connects TRBV29-1 to TRBJ2-5; D gene ambiguous. The ends were cut back, 2 bases at V and 1 base at J, with 8 bases in the middle. Germline V gives CDR1 SQVTM, CDR2 ANQGSEA. CDR3 length: 13 residues. The DNA of the CDR3 is TGCAGCGTTGAAAGTCCCTTCCAAGAGACCCAGTACTTC. This encodes CSVESPFQETQYF.

The chain links TRBV29-1 to TRBJ1-1; tentative D call: TRBD1 (6 bases). Trimming shortened V by 5 bases and J by 7 bases, and 14 bases separated the two germline ends. This CDR3 region has 12 residues. In germline, CDR1 is SQVTM, CDR2 ANQGSEA. CDR3 region: CSVSGGFLEAFF. The DNA for the CDR3 is TGCAGCGTTTCTGGGGGCTTCCTTGAAGCTTTCTTT.

This chain connects TRBV20-1 to TRBJ2-2, with unresolved D. V was trimmed by 5 bases and J by 6 bases, leaving 13 bases between them. The germline CDR1 and CDR2 sequences are DFQATT and SNEGSKA (reference sequence). CDR3 length: 13 residues. Here the CDR3 reads CSAPRSRPGELFF. The CDR3 nucleotides are TGCAGTGCTCCTCGGTCCCGACCCGGGGAGCTGTTTTTT.

This clonotype was detected once. V and J are TRBV4-2 and TRBJ2-1; 10 bases agree with TRBD2. The germline gives CDR1 LGHNA, CDR2 YNFKEQ. The CDR3 loop spans 16 amino acids. Trimming at V came to 4 bases and at J to 7 bases, leaving 10 bases not matched to a gene. Here the CDR3 DNA reads TGTGCCAGCAGCCGAGTGGGGCTAGCGGGGGTGAATGAGCAGTTCTTC. Its translation is CASSRVGLAGVNEQFF.

The chain carries TRBV29-1 and TRBJ1-2, with 8 bases lining up with TRBD1. CDR3 length: 11 residues. With 6 bases clipped from V and 6 bases from J, the junction kept 3 bases outside the gene matches. The germline CDR1 and CDR2 sequences are SQVTM and ANQGSEA. The CDR3 DNA is TGCAGCGTCAAACAGGGGGATGGCTACACCTTC. Its translation is CSVKQGDGYTF.

J is TRBJ2-5 and V is TRBV7-9, with D unresolved. Germline assignment: CDR1 SEHNR and CDR2 FQNEAQ (reference sequence). With 5 bases removed from V and 2 bases from J, the gap between germline ends came to 12 bases. The CDR3 totals 14 residues. CDR3 DNA sequence: TGTGCCAGCAGCCCAATCTCCGAGCAAGAGACCCAGTACTTC. The encoded protein is CASSPISEQETQYF.

The genes are TRBV20-1 and TRBJ2-1; 7 nucleotides match TRBD2. V trimming: 2 bases; J trimming: 7 bases; junction bases outside the gene matches: 17. From germline, CDR1 is DFQATT and CDR2 SNEGSKA (reference sequence). This CDR3 has 17 residues. CDR3 DNA sequence: TGCAGTGCTAGACCATTACGCGGATCCGGGGAGGGGAATGAGCAGTTCTTC. It encodes CSARPLRGSGEGNEQFF.

The chain is built from TRBV20-1 and TRBJ2-5; D gene unclear. V was pared by 6 bases and J by 2 bases, with 7 bases between. The CDR3 spans 11 residues. Germline-derived CDR1 and CDR2 are DFQATT and SNEGSKA (reference sequence). For the CDR3, the DNA is TGCAGTGCGATCGTACAAGAGACCCAGTACTTC. Residues: CSAIVQETQYF.

This clonotype is a singleton in its sample. CDR3 loop: CASTGAPSTDTQYF. The CDR3 DNA reads TGTGCCAGCACCGGGGCGCCCAGCACAGATACGCAGTATTTT. The rearrangement joins TRBV27 to TRBJ2-3; D might be TRBD1 or TRBD2, each matching 5 bases. Per the germline V gene, CDR1 is MNHEY and CDR2 is SMNVEV (reference sequence). The CDR3 totals 14 residues. V was clipped by 7 bases and J by 0 bases, with 11 bases between them.

The chain is built from TRBV30 and TRBJ2-7, with 8 bases fitting TRBD1. Per the germline V gene, CDR1 is GTSNPN and CDR2 is SVGIG (reference sequence). With 8 bases clipped from V and 3 bases from J, the junction kept 6 bases outside the gene matches. The CDR3 loop spans 12 amino acids. CDR3 region: CAGDRGIYEQYF. As DNA, the CDR3 is TGTGCCGGTGACAGGGGAATCTACGAGCAGTACTTC.

This sequence joins TRBV30 and TRBJ1-4, with 7 bases matching TRBD1. V shed 1 base and J 8 bases; nucleotides not matched to a gene: 4. CDR1 and CDR2 (germline): GTSNPN, SVGIG (reference sequence). The CDR3 is made up of 13 amino acids. CDR3 protein: CAWSGQGEEKLFF. CDR3 sequence (DNA): TGTGCCTGGAGTGGACAGGGAGAAGAAAAACTGTTTTTT.

The V gene is TRBV7-9, the J gene TRBJ1-1; D uncertain. The CDR3 is made up of 13 amino acids. CDR1 and CDR2 (germline): SEHNR, FQNEAQ (reference sequence). The ends were cut back, 1 base at V and 5 bases at J, with 8 bases in the middle. The CDR3 DNA reads as TGTGCCAGCAGCTTAGAGCCGAGAACTGAAGCTTTCTTT. As protein: CASSLEPRTEAFF.

The chain combines TRBV28 with TRBJ2-7, with TRBD1 identical over 8 bases. Trimming cost V 7 bases and J 5 bases; bases outside gene matches: 10. Germline V gene lookup returns CDR1 MDHEN and CDR2 SYDVKM. This CDR3 comprises 14 residues. The CDR3 DNA is TGTGCCAGCATTACGCCACAGGGGGGTAACGAGCAGTACTTC. Its protein is CASITPQGGNEQYF.

The chain joins TRBV6-6 to TRBJ1-2; 7 bases are a match to TRBD1. In germline, CDR1 is MNHNY, CDR2 SVGAGI (reference sequence). The CDR3 runs to 14 residues. With V trimmed by 6 bases and J by 2 bases, 6 bases remained unmatched. In DNA form, the CDR3 reads TGTGCCAGCAGACGACAGGGATCGAACTATGGCTACACCTTC. Its protein is CASRRQGSNYGYTF.

The rearrangement uses TRBV6-6 and TRBJ2-3; 7 bases align to TRBD2. V was clipped by 4 bases and J by 1 base; unmatched bases: 8. Germline V lookup: CDR1 MNHNY, CDR2 SVGAGI (reference sequence). The length of the CDR3 is 16 residues. In DNA, the CDR3 is TGTGCCAGCAGTTCCCCCCGGCTAGCGGGCACAGATACGCAGTATTTT. This codes for CASSSPRLAGTDTQYF.

This rearrangement joins TRBV29-1 to TRBJ1-1; no clear D gene. The CDR3 sequence is 10 residues long. CDR1 is SQVTM and CDR2 is ANQGSEA in the germline V gene. V was trimmed by 8 bases and J by 2 bases, leaving 6 bases between them. CDR3 nucleotides: TGCAGCACCACCAACACTGAAGCTTTCTTT. Translation: CSTTNTEAFF.